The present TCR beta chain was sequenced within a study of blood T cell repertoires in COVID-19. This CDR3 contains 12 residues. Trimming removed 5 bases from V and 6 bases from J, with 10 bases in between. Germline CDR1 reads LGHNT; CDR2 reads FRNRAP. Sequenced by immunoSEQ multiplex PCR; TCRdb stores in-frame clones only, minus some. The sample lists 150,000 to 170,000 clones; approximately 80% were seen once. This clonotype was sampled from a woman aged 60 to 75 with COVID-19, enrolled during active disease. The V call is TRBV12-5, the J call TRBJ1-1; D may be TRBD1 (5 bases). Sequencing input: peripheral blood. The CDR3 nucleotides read TGTGCTAGTGGTGGGGACTACTCTGAAGCTTTCTTT. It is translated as CASGGDYSEAFF.